These 21 T cell receptor beta chains came from one sample sequenced in a study of T cell repertoires in cytomegalovirus infection. TCRdb ran MiXCR on the reads and lists one entry per CDR3 protein. The table has approximately 280,000 distinct CDR3 sequences, under 25% seen once. Antigens for these TCRs are unknown. Sample: cultured PBMCs, taken from culture after CMV antigen stimulation. The receptors come from a human donor in good health (CMV status not recorded). Some clones in this sample may be carry-over from other donors' samples.

Many counts were recorded for this clonotype. The chain combines TRBV7-2 with TRBJ1-5; the D is unclear. Germline CDR1 SGHTA, CDR2 FQGNSA. CDR3 size: 13 residues. V lost 1 base to trimming and J lost 13 bases, with 14 bases between them. CDR3: CASSLDRSTPQHF. CDR3 in DNA: TGTGCCAGCAGCTTAGACCGTTCAACCCCACAGCATTTT.

This clonotype occurred many times. This chain uses TRBV6-2 or TRBV6-3 with TRBJ2-7, with 7 bases identical to TRBD2. CDR3 length: 14 amino acids. Trimming cost V 4 bases and J 3 bases; bases outside gene matches: 6. Germline CDR1 and CDR2: MNHEY and SVGEGT. CDR3 nucleotide sequence: TGTGCCAGCAGTTCCGAGGGACTAAGCTACGAGCAGTACTTC. Its protein product is CASSSEGLSYEQYF.

The V gene is TRBV20-1, the J gene TRBJ2-7, with TRBD2 identical over 9 bases. Germline trimming cut 1 base from V and 3 bases from J; bases unmatched to any gene: 10. Germline CDR1 DFQATT, CDR2 SNEGSKA (reference sequence). The CDR3 covers 16 residues. The CDR3 DNA reads TGCAGTGCTAGAGGTGCTAGCGGGACAGTCTTCTACGAGCAGTACTTC. It is translated as CSARGASGTVFYEQYF.

The rearrangement uses TRBV19 and TRBJ2-1; 14 bases map to TRBD2. The CDR3 length is 13 residues. Germline V CDR1 and CDR2: LNHDA, SQIVND (reference sequence). The junction had 2 bases not matched to a gene; V was cut back by 10 bases and J by 6 bases. The CDR3: CATGLAGGNEQFF. DNA of the CDR3: TGTGCCACCGGACTAGCGGGGGGCAATGAGCAGTTCTTC.

This clonotype was counted ten times or more. This sequence joins TRBV7-2 and TRBJ2-6, with D uncertain. V was trimmed by 2 bases and J by 0 bases, leaving 11 bases between them. Germline V gene data show CDR1 as SGHTA and CDR2 as FQGNSA. The CDR3 totals 17 residues. Written as DNA, the CDR3 is TGTGCCAGCAGCTTACCTCCGACCGCCTCTGGGGCCAACGTCCTGACTTTC. Translated, it gives CASSLPPTASGANVLTF.

There are many counts of this clonotype. Here the CDR3 DNA reads TGTGCCAGCAGAAGTGGGACAGGCACCTACGAGCAGTACTTC. Encoded protein: CASRSGTGTYEQYF. This rearrangement joins TRBV6-2 or TRBV6-3 to TRBJ2-7, with TRBD1 identical over 8 bases. Trimming removed 6 bases from V and 2 bases from J; junction bases left unmatched: 6. Germline loops: CDR1 MNHEY, CDR2 SVGEGT. The CDR3 runs 14 residues.

The J gene is TRBJ1-1, the V gene TRBV2, with 7 bases fitting TRBD1. Germline trimming cut 5 bases from V and 5 bases from J; bases unmatched to any gene: 8. Per germline, CDR1 SNHLY and CDR2 FYNNEI. The CDR3 has 14 residues. The CDR3 protein is CASSSHRGGTEAFF. The CDR3 DNA reads TGTGCCAGCAGTTCCCACAGGGGTGGGACTGAAGCTTTCTTT. The full variable domain, completed using reference TRBV2 and TRBJ1-1, is EPEVTQTPSHQVTQMGQEVILRCVPISNHLYFYWYRQILGQKVEFLVSFYNNEISEKSEIFDDQFSVERPDGSNFTLKIRSTKLEDSAMYFCASSSHRGGTEAFFGQGTRLTVV.

This clonotype came up many times. The J gene is TRBJ1-6, the V gene TRBV12-3 or TRBV12-4, with D hard to call. The CDR3 loop spans 14 amino acids. Trimming took off 5 bases at V and 10 bases at J, with 15 bases between the two ends. CDR3: CASSPSRAPSPLHF. CDR3 nucleotide sequence: TGTGCCAGCAGTCCGAGCCGGGCTCCGTCACCCCTCCACTTT.

V gene TRBV14 combines with J gene TRBJ2-7; D remains unclear. CDR1 and CDR2 (germline): SGHDN, FVKESK. The CDR3 runs to 14 residues. V dropped 10 bases and J dropped 0 bases, with 16 bases sitting between them. The chain's CDR3 is CATQSVVYSYEQYF. The DNA for the CDR3 is TGTGCCACCCAATCGGTCGTTTACTCCTACGAGCAGTACTTC. The whole variable domain, remainder taken from reference TRBV14 and TRBJ2-7, is EAGVTQFPSHSVIEKGQTVTLRCDPISGHDNLYWYRRVMGKEIKFLLHFVKESKQDESGMPNNRFLAERTGGTYSTLKVQPAELEDSGVYFCATQSVVYSYEQYFGPGTRLTVT.

The chain has TRBV30 and TRBJ2-3; D gene unclear. This CDR3 region has 14 residues. V was clipped by 4 bases and J by 2 bases, with 13 bases between them. CDR1 GTSNPN and CDR2 SVGIG come from the germline V gene (reference sequence). The CDR3 protein is CAWNQPGSTDTQYF. For the CDR3, the DNA is TGTGCCTGGAATCAACCCGGATCCACAGATACGCAGTATTTT.

This clonotype came up many times. The V gene is TRBV7-2, the J gene TRBJ1-6, with D possibly matching TRBD1 (5 bases). V shed 5 bases and J shed 5 bases, with 13 bases lying between them. The germline V gene has CDR1 SGHTA and CDR2 FQGNSA. The CDR3 runs 15 residues. CDR3 sequence: CASSVSGTNNSPLHF. CDR3 in DNA: TGTGCCAGCAGCGTATCCGGGACCAATAATTCACCCCTCCACTTT. Using reference TRBV7-2 and TRBJ1-6 for the parts outside the CDR3, the full variable domain is GAGVSQSPSNKVTEKGKDVELRCDPISGHTALYWYRQSLGQGLEFLIYFQGNSAPDKSGLPSDRFSAERTGGSVSTLTIQRTQQEDSAVYLCASSVSGTNNSPLHFGNGTRLTVT.

In its sample, this clonotype was seen a few times. This sequence joins TRBV6-6 and TRBJ2-2; tentative D call: TRBD1 (5 bases). Germline values: CDR1 MNHNY, CDR2 SVGAGI (reference sequence). The V end lost 2 bases, the J end lost 1 base, and 11 bases lay between the germline ends. The CDR3 has 16 residues. For the CDR3, the DNA is TGTGCCAGCAGTTACCCTGCCGGACAGAACACCGGGGAGCTGTTTTTT. Translation gives CASSYPAGQNTGELFF.

This clonotype appeared many times. The chain couples TRBV7-6 to TRBJ1-2; possible D gene TRBD1, 5 bases. This CDR3 comprises 16 residues. CDR1 and CDR2 (germline): SGHVS, FNYEAQ. Trimming removed 5 bases at V and 6 bases at J, with 22 bases between. In nucleotides, the CDR3 is TGTGCCAGCAGCCCCGCATTTGGGCAGGGTGGCGATGGCTACACCTTC. Translation: CASSPAFGQGGDGYTF. Based on the CDR3 plus reference TRBV7-6 and TRBJ1-2, the full variable domain is GAGVSQSPRYKVTKRGQDVALRCDPISGHVSLYWYRQALGQGPEFLTYFNYEAQQDKSGLPNDRFSAERPEGSISTLTIQRTEQRDSAMYRCASSPAFGQGGDGYTFGSGTRLTVV.

This clonotype was recorded at least ten times. The rearrangement links TRBV15 to TRBJ2-3; weak D call: TRBD2 (6 bases). The germline V gene has CDR1 LNHNV and CDR2 YYDKDF (reference sequence). Trimming removed 0 bases at V and 0 bases at J, with 13 bases between. The CDR3 spans 17 residues. This CDR3 is CATSREWGGTSTDTQYF. As DNA, the CDR3 is TGTGCCACCAGCAGAGAGTGGGGAGGTACTAGCACAGATACGCAGTATTTT.

Remarks on this clonotype: With a much larger clone just one base away, this may be a read error. For the CDR3, the DNA is TGTGCCAGCAGCCTATCAGGGGGGGGGTTTCCATATGGCTACACCTTC. The encoded protein is CASSLSGGGFPYGYTF. The chain links TRBV7-2 to TRBJ1-2, with 7 bases matching TRBD1. Germline values: CDR1 SGHTA, CDR2 FQGNSA. V shed 5 bases and J 5 bases; nucleotides not matched to a gene: 14. This CDR3 has 16 amino acids. The full variable domain, its missing parts supplied by reference TRBV7-2 and TRBJ1-2, is GAGVSQSPSNKVTEKGKDVELRCDPISGHTALYWYRQSLGQGLEFLIYFQGNSAPDKSGLPSDRFSAERTGGSVSTLTIQRTQQEDSAVYLCASSLSGGGFPYGYTFGSGTRLTVV.

This clonotype was detected ten times or more. The chain links TRBV7-2 to TRBJ1-5; 7 bases map to TRBD1. Germline loops: CDR1 SGHTA, CDR2 FQGNSA. V lost 5 bases to trimming and J lost 7 bases; unmatched junction nucleotides: 11. This CDR3 comprises 15 residues. The chain's CDR3 is CASSPHLQGRQPQHF. CDR3 sequence (DNA): TGTGCCAGCAGCCCACATCTACAGGGGCGGCAGCCCCAGCATTTT.

V is TRBV4-3 and J is TRBJ2-3, with D possibly matching TRBD2 (5 bases). Germline V lookup: CDR1 LGHNA, CDR2 YSLEER. CDR3 length equals 14 residues. The chain's CDR3 is CARSAGCGTDTQYF. The CDR3 nucleotides read TGCGCTAGAAGTGCGGGCTGCGGCACAGATACGCAGTATTTT.

This clonotype has a handful of counts. The rearrangement uses TRBV4-3 and TRBJ2-7; D gene ambiguous. This CDR3 region has 13 residues. Trimming left V 5 bases short and J 5 bases short, with 13 bases between. The germline V gene has CDR1 LGHNA and CDR2 YSLEER. The CDR3, as DNA: TGCGCCAGCAGCGGCGGTCCGTGGAACGAGCAGTACTTC. Translation: CASSGGPWNEQYF.

The chain uses TRBV11-2 and TRBJ2-1; D perhaps matches TRBD2 (6 bases). V was trimmed by 5 bases and J by 2 bases, leaving 19 bases between them. This CDR3 has 17 amino acids. Germline CDR1 SGHAT, CDR2 FQNNGV. CDR3 region: CASSPQPGGATYNEQFF. The CDR3 DNA is TGTGCCAGCAGCCCCCAGCCCGGCGGGGCGACCTACAATGAGCAGTTCTTC. Together with reference TRBV11-2 and TRBJ2-1, the CDR3 gives the full variable domain: EAGVAQSPRYKIIEKRQSVAFWCNPISGHATLYWYQQILGQGPKLLIQFQNNGVVDDSQLPKDRFSAERLKGVDSTLKIQPAKLEDSAVYLCASSPQPGGATYNEQFFGPGTRLTVL.

This clonotype was found many times. The J gene is TRBJ2-1, the V gene TRBV7-2, with 8 positions matching TRBD2. This CDR3 is built from 14 residues. The junction had 1 base not matched to a gene; V was cut back by 5 bases and J by 1 base. CDR1 and CDR2 (germline): SGHTA, FQGNSA. Here the CDR3 reads CASSPSGSYNEQFF. The CDR3 nucleotides read TGTGCCAGCAGCCCTAGCGGGTCCTACAATGAGCAGTTCTTC. The complete variable domain, with remaining parts taken from reference TRBV7-2 and TRBJ2-1, reads GAGVSQSPSNKVTEKGKDVELRCDPISGHTALYWYRQSLGQGLEFLIYFQGNSAPDKSGLPSDRFSAERTGGSVSTLTIQRTQQEDSAVYLCASSPSGSYNEQFFGPGTRLTVL.

This chain uses TRBV19 with TRBJ2-2, with TRBD2 identical over 8 bases. The CDR3 has 12 amino acids. The V gene's germline CDR1 is LNHDA and CDR2 SQIVND (reference sequence). After removal of 9 bases from V and 7 bases from J, the junction contained 4 bases not matched to a gene. The DNA for the CDR3 is TGTGCCAGCTCGGCGGGGGGCGGGGAGCTGTTTTTT. This translates into CASSAGGGELFF.